This T cell receptor beta chain derives from a study of T cells expressing NK-cell markers. Study observations and caveats: More than five of the donors carried dominant NKG2C+ clonotypes that took up roughly 1.0-8% of their CD8+ T cells. It remained uncertain whether the expanded NKG2C+ T cell clones were specific for HCMV antigens. Once again these clonotypes came out on top in the CD3+CD56-NKG2C+ fraction of several donors.

Comments on this clonotype: Its antigen is not identified.

The CDR3 consists of 14 residues. The germline V gene has CDR1 LNHNV and CDR2 YYDKDF (reference sequence). 5'RACE template switching with UMIs produced the TCR beta cDNA. TCRdb re-called the 5' RACE reads and gives one entry per CDR3 protein, without DNA. The sample includes about 550,000 distinct CDR3 sequences. The TCR was taken from a man aged 18 to 30 in good health. The V gene is TRBV15, the J gene TRBJ2-7; TCRdb calls TRBD1, which cannot be checked without DNA. Sequences were obtained from blood T cells: a sorted CD56 or NKG2C T cell subset, CD4+ or CD8+ T cells, or bulk PBMC T cells (not recorded which). This CDR3 is CATSPRGQPPGQYF.